The sequence of this T cell receptor (beta chain) was determined in a study of cytomegalovirus exposure and HLA in healthy donors. Turning to the study itself: The roughly 120 million unique TCR beta sequences, from around 200 million T cells, were found by an earlier analysis.

Remarks on this clone: The antigen is unknown.

Primers: 60 Vbeta forward and 13 Jbeta reverse. Produced via immunoSEQ multiplex PCR; TCRdb's table is partial and in-frame only. The sample holds about 200,000 clones; around 73% are singletons and the top ten take less than 3%. General study points: Analysis was carried out at a later point, and it linked a missense DCLRE1C variant to TCR beta V- and J-gene trimming. Specific recognition of CMV antigens was confirmed in vitro for a few chains (all CMV-associated).

CDR3 length: 16 residues. Trimming cost V 6 bases and J 0 bases, with 12 bases left between them. Germline assignment: CDR1 SNHLY and CDR2 FYNNEI. This chain joins TRBV2 and TRBJ1-6; TRBD1 is a possible D gene (5 bases). Sequences were obtained from PBMCs. The sequence came from a woman in her thirties in good health and CMV-seronegative. Written as DNA, the CDR3 is TGTGCCAGCAGGGGGGGGTTTTCCTCCTATAATTCACCCCTCCACTTT. As protein: CASRGGFSSYNSPLHF.